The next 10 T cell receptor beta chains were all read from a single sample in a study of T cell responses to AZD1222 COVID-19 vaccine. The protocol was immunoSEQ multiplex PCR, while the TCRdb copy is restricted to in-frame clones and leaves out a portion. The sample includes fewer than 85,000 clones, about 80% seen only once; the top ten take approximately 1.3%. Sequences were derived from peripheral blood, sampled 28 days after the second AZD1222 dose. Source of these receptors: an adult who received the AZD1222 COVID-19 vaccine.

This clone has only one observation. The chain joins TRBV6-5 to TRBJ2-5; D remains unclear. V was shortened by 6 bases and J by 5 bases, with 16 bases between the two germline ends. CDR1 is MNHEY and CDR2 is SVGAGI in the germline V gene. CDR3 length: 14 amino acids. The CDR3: CASSATTGGETQYF. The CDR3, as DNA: TGTGCCAGCAGCGCTACGACTGGTGGGGAGACCCAGTACTTC.

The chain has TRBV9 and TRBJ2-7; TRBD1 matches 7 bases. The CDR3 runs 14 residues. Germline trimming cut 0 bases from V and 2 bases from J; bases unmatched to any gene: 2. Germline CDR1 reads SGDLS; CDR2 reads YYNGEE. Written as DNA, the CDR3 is TGTGCCAGCAGCGTAGATCAGGGGGCCTACGAGCAGTACTTC. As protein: CASSVDQGAYEQYF.

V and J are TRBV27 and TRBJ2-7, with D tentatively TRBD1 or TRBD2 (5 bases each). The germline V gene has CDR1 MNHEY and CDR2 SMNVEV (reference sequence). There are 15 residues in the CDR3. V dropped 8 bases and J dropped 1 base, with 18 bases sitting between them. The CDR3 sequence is CASSTPGDGSYEQYF. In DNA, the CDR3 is TGTGCCAGCTCCACCCCCGGGGACGGATCCTACGAGCAGTACTTC.

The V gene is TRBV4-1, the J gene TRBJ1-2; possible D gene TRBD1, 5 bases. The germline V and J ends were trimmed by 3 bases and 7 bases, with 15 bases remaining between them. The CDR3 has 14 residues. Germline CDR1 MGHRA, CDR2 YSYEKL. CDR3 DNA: TGCGCCAGCAGCCAGGGGGTGAGTGCATCTGGCTACACCTTC. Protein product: CASSQGVSASGYTF.

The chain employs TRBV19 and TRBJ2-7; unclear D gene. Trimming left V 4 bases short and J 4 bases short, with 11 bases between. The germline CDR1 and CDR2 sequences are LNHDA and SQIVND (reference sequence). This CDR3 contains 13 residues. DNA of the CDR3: TGTGCCAGTAGTAAGAGCCAGCCATACGAGCAGTACTTC. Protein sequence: CASSKSQPYEQYF. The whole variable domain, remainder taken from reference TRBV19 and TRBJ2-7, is DGGITQSPKYLFRKEGQNVTLSCEQNLNHDAMYWYRQDPGQGLRLIYYSQIVNDFQKGDIAEGYSVSREKKESFPLTVTSAQKNPTAFYLCASSKSQPYEQYFGPGTRLTVT.

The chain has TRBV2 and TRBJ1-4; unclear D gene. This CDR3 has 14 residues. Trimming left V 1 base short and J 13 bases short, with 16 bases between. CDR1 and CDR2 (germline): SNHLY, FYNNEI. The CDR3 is CASSEDQVPVGLFF. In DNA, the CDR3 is TGTGCCAGCAGTGAAGACCAGGTCCCGGTCGGACTGTTTTTT. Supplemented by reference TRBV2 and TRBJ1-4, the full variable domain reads EPEVTQTPSHQVTQMGQEVILRCVPISNHLYFYWYRQILGQKVEFLVSFYNNEISEKSEIFDDQFSVERPDGSNFTLKIRSTKLEDSAMYFCASSEDQVPVGLFFGSGTQLSVL.

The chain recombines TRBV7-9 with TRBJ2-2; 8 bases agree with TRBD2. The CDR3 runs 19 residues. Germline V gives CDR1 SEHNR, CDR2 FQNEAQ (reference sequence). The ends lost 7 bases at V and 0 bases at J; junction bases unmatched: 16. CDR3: CASTPGGGRIETNTGELFF. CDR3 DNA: TGTGCCAGCACCCCTGGGGGCGGGAGGATTGAAACGAACACCGGGGAGCTGTTTTTT. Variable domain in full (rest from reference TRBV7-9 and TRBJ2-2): DTGVSQNPRHKITKRGQNVTFRCDPISEHNRLYWYRQTLGQGPEFLTYFQNEAQLEKSRLLSDRFSAERPKGSFSTLEIQRTEQGDSAMYLCASTPGGGRIETNTGELFFGEGSRLTVL.

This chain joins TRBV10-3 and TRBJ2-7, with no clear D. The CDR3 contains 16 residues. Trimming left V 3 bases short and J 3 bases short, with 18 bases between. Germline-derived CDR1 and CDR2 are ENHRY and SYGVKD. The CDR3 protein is CAISDSWVDPNYEQYF. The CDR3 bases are TGTGCCATCAGTGATTCTTGGGTGGACCCTAACTACGAGCAGTACTTC.

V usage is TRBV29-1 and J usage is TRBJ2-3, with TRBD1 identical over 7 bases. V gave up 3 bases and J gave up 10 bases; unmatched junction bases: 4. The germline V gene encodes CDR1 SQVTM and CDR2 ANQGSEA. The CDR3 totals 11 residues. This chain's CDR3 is CSVDWDRSQYF. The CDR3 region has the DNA TGCAGCGTTGATTGGGACAGATCGCAGTATTTT.

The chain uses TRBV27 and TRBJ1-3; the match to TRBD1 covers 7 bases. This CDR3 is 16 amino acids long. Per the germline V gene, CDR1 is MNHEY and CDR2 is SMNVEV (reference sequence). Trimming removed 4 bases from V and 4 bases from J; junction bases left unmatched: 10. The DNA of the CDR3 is TGTGCCAGCAGTTCCCAACAGGGGTTAGAAGGAAACACCATATATTTT. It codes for CASSSQQGLEGNTIYF.